This is a list of T cell receptor beta chains from one sample in a study of control samples from healthy donors and cancer patients. Data came from immunoSEQ multiplex PCR; TCRdb stores just in-frame clones and leaves some out. The top ten hold about 2.8% of the sample, which has 50,000 or so clones, 70% to 90% seen once. Sequencing was performed on PBMCs. The receptors were sampled from a woman between 45 and 65 years old with lung cancer. Each CDR3 is given with its conserved first and last residue. A D gene is named only where the DNA matches it firmly. The size entry is marked missing in some rows and otherwise reads once, few, many or a size class.

TRBV7-3	.	.	TRBJ2-3	TGTGCCAGCAGCTTAAGGTTGACTCAGAGGGGAGCCACAGATACGCAGTATTTT	CASSLRLTQRGATDTQYF
TRBV9	.	.	TRBJ1-1	TGTGCCAGCAGCGTAGGGAATATGAACACTGAAGCTTTCTTT	CASSVGNMNTEAFF
TRBV6-5	.	.	TRBJ1-1	TGTGCCAGCAGTTACGGGAGCGGGACAGCTTTCTTT	CASSYGSGTAFF
TRBV2	.	.	TRBJ1-6	TGTGCCAGCAGCTGGGACGGAGGAGATTCACCCCTCCACTTT	CASSWDGGDSPLHF
TRBV7-2	once	TRBD2	TRBJ2-1	TGTGCCAGCAGCTCTCTGGGGGGAAGCGGGGCGTACAATGAGCAGTTCTTC	CASSSLGGSGAYNEQFF
TRBV10-3	once	TRBD1	TRBJ2-7	TGTGCCATCGGTTCCCGGTGGGGCACAGGGGGAACCTACGAGCAGTACTTC	CAIGSRWGTGGTYEQYF
TRBV7-2	.	.	TRBJ1-1	TGTGCCAGCAGCTCGCGCATGAACACTGAAGCTTTCTTT	CASSSRMNTEAFF
TRBV28	.	.	TRBJ2-2	TGTGCCAGCAGTTTTTCAGGGAACACCGGGGAGCTGTTTTTT	CASSFSGNTGELFF
TRBV6-6	few	TRBD1	TRBJ1-1	TGTGCCAGCGGTACAGGGGCGTTGAACACTGAAGCTTTCTTT	CASGTGALNTEAFF
TRBV2	.	TRBD1	TRBJ1-1	TGTGCCAGCAGTAGCGGGACAGGGAGTGTGAACACTGAAGCTTTCTTT	CASSSGTGSVNTEAFF
TRBV7-2	.	.	TRBJ2-5	TGTGCCAGCAGCTTAGATCACGGCTTCCAAGAGACCCAGTACTTC	CASSLDHGFQETQYF
TRBV14	.	TRBD1	TRBJ2-5	TGTGCCAGCAGCCAGCTCCTCCGGGACAGAGAAGAGACCCAGTACTTC	CASSQLLRDREETQYF
TRBV7-2	.	.	TRBJ1-2	TGTGCCAGCAGCTTAGTGGAGGAGGGCTACACCTTC	CASSLVEEGYTF
TRBV5-1	.	.	TRBJ1-2	TGCGCCAGCAGCTTGGAGGCGGGGAGTAACTATGGCTACACCTTC	CASSLEAGSNYGYTF
TRBV28	.	.	TRBJ1-5	TGTGCCAGCAGTTTACAGCAACGCCAGCCCCAGCATTTT	CASSLQQRQPQHF
TRBV24-1	.	.	TRBJ1-5	TGTGCCACCAGTGATCGGCCTGTGGGTCAGCCCCAGCATTTT	CATSDRPVGQPQHF
TRBV24-1	once	.	TRBJ1-1	TGTGCCACCAGGTTGACGGTGAACACTGAAGCTTTCTTT	CATRLTVNTEAFF
TRBV7-9	.	TRBD1	TRBJ1-2	TGTGCCAGCAGCCCTTCCCGGACAGGGATAAACTATGGCTACACCTTC	CASSPSRTGINYGYTF
TRBV3-1/TRBV3-2	.	TRBD1	TRBJ2-3	TGTGCCAGCAGCCTTGGGACAGGGAGGCAGTATTTT	CASSLGTGRQYF
TRBV24-1	.	.	TRBJ2-1	TGTGCCACCAGTGTTGGGGACGGAGATGAGCAGTTCTTC	CATSVGDGDEQFF